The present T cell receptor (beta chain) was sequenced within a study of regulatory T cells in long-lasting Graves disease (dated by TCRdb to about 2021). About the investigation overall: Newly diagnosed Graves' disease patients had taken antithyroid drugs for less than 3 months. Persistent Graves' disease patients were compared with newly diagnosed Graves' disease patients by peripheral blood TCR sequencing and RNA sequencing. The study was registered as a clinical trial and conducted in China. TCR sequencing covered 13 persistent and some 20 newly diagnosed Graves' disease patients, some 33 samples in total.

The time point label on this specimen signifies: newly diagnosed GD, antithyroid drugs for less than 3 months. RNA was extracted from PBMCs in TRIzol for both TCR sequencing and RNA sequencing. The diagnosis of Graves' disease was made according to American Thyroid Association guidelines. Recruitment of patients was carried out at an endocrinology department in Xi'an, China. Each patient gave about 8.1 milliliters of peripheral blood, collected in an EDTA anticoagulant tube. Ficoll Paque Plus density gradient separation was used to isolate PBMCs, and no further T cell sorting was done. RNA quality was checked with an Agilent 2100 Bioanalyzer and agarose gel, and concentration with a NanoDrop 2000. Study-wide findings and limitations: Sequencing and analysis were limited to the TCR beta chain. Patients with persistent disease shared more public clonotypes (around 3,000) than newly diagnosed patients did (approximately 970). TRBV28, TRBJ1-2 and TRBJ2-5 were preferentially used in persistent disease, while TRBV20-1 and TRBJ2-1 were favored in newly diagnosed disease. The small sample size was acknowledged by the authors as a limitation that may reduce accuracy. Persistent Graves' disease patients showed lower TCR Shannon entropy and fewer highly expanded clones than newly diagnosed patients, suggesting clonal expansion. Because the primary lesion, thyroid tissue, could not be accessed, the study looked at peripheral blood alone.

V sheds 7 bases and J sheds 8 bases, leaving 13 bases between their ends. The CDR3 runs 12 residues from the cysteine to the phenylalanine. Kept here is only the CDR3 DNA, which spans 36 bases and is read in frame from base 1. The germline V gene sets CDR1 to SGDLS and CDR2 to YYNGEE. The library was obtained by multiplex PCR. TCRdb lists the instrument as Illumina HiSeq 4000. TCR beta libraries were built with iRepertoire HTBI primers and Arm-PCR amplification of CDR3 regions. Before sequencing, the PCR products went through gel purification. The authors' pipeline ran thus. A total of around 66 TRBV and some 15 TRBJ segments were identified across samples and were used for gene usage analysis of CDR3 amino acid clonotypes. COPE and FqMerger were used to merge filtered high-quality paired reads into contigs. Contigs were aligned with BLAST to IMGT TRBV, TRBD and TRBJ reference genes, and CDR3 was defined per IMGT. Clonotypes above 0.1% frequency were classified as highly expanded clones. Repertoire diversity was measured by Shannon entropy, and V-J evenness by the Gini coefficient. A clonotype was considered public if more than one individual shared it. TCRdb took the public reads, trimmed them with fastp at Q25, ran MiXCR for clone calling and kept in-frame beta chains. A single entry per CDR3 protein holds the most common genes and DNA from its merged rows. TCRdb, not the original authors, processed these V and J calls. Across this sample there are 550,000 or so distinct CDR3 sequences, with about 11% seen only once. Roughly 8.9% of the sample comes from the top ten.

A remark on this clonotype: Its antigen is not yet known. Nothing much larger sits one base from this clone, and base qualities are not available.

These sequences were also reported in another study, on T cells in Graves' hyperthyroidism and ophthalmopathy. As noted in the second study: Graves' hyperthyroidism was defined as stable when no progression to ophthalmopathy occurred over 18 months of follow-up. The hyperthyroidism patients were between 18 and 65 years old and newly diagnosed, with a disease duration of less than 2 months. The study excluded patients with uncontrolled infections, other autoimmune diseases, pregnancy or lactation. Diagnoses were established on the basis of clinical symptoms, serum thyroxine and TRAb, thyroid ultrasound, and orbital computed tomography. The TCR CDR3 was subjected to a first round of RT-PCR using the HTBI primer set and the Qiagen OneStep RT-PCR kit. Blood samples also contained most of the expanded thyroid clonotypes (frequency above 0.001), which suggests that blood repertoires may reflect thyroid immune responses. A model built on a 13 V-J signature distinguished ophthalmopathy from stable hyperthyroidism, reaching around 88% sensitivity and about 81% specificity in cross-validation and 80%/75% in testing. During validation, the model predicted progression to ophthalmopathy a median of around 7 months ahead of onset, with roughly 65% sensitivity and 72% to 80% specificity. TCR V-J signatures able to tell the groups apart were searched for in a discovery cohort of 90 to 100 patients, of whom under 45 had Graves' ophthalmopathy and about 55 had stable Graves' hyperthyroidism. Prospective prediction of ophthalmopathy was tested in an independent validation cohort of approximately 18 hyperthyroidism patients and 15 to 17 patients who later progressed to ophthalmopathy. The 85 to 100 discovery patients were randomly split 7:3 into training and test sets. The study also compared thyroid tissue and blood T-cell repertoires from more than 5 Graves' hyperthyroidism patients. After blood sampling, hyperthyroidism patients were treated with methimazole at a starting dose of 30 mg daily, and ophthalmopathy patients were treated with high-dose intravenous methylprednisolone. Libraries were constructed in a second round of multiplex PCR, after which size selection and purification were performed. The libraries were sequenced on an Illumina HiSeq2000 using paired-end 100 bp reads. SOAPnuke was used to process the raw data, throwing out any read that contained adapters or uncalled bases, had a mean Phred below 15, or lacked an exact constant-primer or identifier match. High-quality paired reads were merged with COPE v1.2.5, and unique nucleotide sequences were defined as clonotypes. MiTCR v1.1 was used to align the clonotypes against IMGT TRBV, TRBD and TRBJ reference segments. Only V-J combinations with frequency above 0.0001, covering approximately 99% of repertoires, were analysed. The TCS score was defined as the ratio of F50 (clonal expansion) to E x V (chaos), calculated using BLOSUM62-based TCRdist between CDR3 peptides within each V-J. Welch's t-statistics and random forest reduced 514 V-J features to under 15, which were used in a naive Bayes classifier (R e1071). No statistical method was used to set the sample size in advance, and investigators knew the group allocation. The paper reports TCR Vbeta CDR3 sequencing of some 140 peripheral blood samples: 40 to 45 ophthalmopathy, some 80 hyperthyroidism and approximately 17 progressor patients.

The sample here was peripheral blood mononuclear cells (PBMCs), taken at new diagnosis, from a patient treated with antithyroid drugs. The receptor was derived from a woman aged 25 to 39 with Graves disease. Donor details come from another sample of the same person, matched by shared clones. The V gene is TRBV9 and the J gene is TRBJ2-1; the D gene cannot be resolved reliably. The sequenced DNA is TGTGCCAGCGGCCGTTCGGGCTATGAGCAGTTCTTC. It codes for CASGRSGYEQFF. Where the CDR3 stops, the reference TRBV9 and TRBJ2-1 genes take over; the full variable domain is DSGVTQTPKHLITATGQRVTLRCSPRSGDLSVYWYQQSLDQGLQFLIQYYNGEERAKGNILERFSAQQFPDLHSELNLSSLELGDSALYFCASGRSGYEQFFGPGTRLTVL.